This TCR beta chain was captured in a study of T cell changes during pregnancy in multiple sclerosis. The V end lost 4 bases, the J end lost 4 bases, and 19 bases lay between the germline ends. Germline V gene data show CDR1 as SEHNR and CDR2 as FQNEAQ (reference sequence). The CDR3 is made up of 16 amino acids. Relative to its sample, this clone is medium-sized. The repertoire was sequenced with immunoSEQ multiplex PCR; TCRdb's copy has only in-frame clones and lacks some. The table has over 70,000 clones, around 94% seen once. The sample consisted of peripheral blood, taken in the third trimester of pregnancy. The source of this sequence is a female donor in good health, enrolled as a control in a pregnancy study. The J gene is TRBJ1-1, the V gene TRBV7-9; a weak D match, TRBD1 (6 bases). The CDR3 DNA is TGTGCCAGCAGCTCGTCCCTCAGGGGTGGAGGCACTGAAGCTTTCTTT. It specifies CASSSSLRGGGTEAFF. The variable domain in full, with the rest retrieved from reference TRBV7-9 and TRBJ1-1, is DTGVSQNPRHKITKRGQNVTFRCDPISEHNRLYWYRQTLGQGPEFLTYFQNEAQLEKSRLLSDRFSAERPKGSFSTLEIQRTEQGDSAMYLCASSSSLRGGGTEAFFGQGTRLTVV.